Given below is one TCR beta chain in context. This sample is drawn from a study of blood T cell repertoires in COVID-19. On the study more broadly: The origin of the acute and convalescent COVID-19 samples was the United States, Italy and Spain. PBMCs, B-cell-depleted T cells, or T cells were the source of the cDNA or gDNA that made up the material.

Germline values: CDR1 MNHEY, CDR2 SMNVEV (reference sequence). V was cut by 5 bases and J by 5 bases, with 12 bases left in between. This CDR3 spans 14 amino acids. Per the original methods: Nucleated cell counts were estimated from reference gene primer amplification. The protocol was immunoSEQ multiplex PCR, while the TCRdb copy is restricted to in-frame clones and leaves out a portion. V and J calls and clone size are given by that table; D and trimming were obtained from the DNA. The table shows 260,000 or so clones, with around 90% occurring only once. This chain uses TRBV27 with TRBJ1-4, with a possible D match to TRBD1 (6 bases). This TCR was sampled from a man in his late teens or twenties with active or convalescent COVID-19. The sequencing input was peripheral blood. CDR3 protein: CASSINRVNEKLFF. CDR3 DNA sequence: TGTGCCAGCAGTATAAACAGGGTGAATGAAAAACTGTTTTTT.